Listed below are T cell receptor beta chains from one sample, sequenced in a study of T cells in Graves' hyperthyroidism and ophthalmopathy. From the multiplex PCR reads, TCRdb called clonotypes with MiXCR, one entry per CDR3 protein. The data contain about 96,000 distinct CDR3 sequences, roughly 56% of them singletons. Sequencing input: blood. These receptors were taken from a middle-aged woman with Graves' hyperthyroidism. Both conserved end residues are part of each CDR3. Fields, in order: D gene, clone size, V gene, CDR3 length, J gene, CDR3 protein, CDR3 DNA. The D gene is left open where the match is weak. Clone size is shown for a subset of rows, as once, few, many or a class of expanded clone.

TRBD1	few	TRBV28	16	TRBJ1-5	CASGGQGRISNQPQHF	TGTGCCAGCGGGGGACAGGGGAGAATTAGCAATCAGCCCCAGCATTTT
TRBD1	NA	TRBV9	15	TRBJ2-7	CASSVMGQVTYEQYF	TGTGCCAGCAGCGTAATGGGACAGGTCACATACGAGCAGTACTTC
NA	NA	TRBV6-1	13	TRBJ1-1	CASSPQGLTEAFF	TGTGCCAGCAGTCCGCAGGGGCTTACTGAAGCTTTCTTT
TRBD1	NA	TRBV10-3	13	TRBJ1-6	CAAQGQGDSPLHF	TGTGCCGCCCAGGGACAGGGCGATTCACCCCTCCACTTT
NA	NA	TRBV12-3/TRBV12-4	12	TRBJ2-1	CASSLDPDEQFF	TGTGCCAGCAGTTTAGATCCTGATGAGCAGTTCTTC
NA	many	TRBV20-1	13	TRBJ2-5	CSTPTRGQETQYF	TGCAGTACCCCCACCCGGGGCCAAGAGACCCAGTACTTC
NA	many	TRBV12-3/TRBV12-4	16	TRBJ2-2	CASSRGTARDTGELFF	TGTGCCAGCAGTCGCGGGACAGCGCGAGACACCGGGGAGCTGTTTTTT
TRBD1	many	TRBV20-1	17	TRBJ1-6	CSAIAGTGGWYNSPLHF	TGCAGTGCTATTGCCGGGACAGGGGGGTGGTATAATTCACCCCTCCACTTT
TRBD1	many	TRBV7-3	16	TRBJ1-1	CASSPGQGAPNTEAFF	TGTGCCAGCAGCCCGGGACAGGGGGCGCCGAACACTGAAGCTTTCTTT
TRBD1	once	TRBV5-1	14	TRBJ2-7	CASGPTPGQFEQYF	TGCGCCAGCGGCCCGACGCCGGGACAGTTCGAGCAGTACTTC
TRBD1	once	TRBV6-1	17	TRBJ2-2	CASSKGQGVANTGELFF	TGTGCCAGCAGCAAAGGACAGGGAGTTGCGAACACCGGGGAGCTGTTTTTT
NA	NA	TRBV2	18	TRBJ1-5	CASSPNPIRVPSNQPQHF	TGTGCCAGCAGCCCTAACCCTATAAGGGTACCAAGCAATCAGCCCCAGCATTTT
TRBD1	NA	TRBV7-2	14	TRBJ1-1	CASSPQGVNTEAFF	TGTGCCAGCAGTCCCCAGGGGGTGAACACTGAAGCTTTCTTT
NA	many	TRBV25-1	11	TRBJ2-7	CASSEIHEQYF	TGTGCCAGCAGTGAAATCCACGAGCAGTACTTC
NA	medium-sized	TRBV10-3	13	TRBJ1-2	CAISPIQGNGYTF	TGTGCCATCAGTCCTATACAAGGAAATGGCTACACCTTC
TRBD1	many	TRBV6-5	15	TRBJ2-2	CASSYSRGQTGELFF	TGTGCCAGCAGTTACTCGAGGGGACAGACCGGGGAGCTGTTTTTT
NA	many	TRBV20-1	16	TRBJ1-1	CSASLQGDSMNTEAFF	TGCAGTGCTAGCCTACAGGGTGATTCCATGAACACTGAAGCTTTCTTT
TRBD1	once	TRBV15	18	TRBJ2-5	CATSARRTGGAIRETQYF	TGTGCCACCAGCGCCCGACGGACAGGGGGCGCCATACGGGAGACCCAGTACTTC
TRBD1	NA	TRBV5-1	18	TRBJ1-1	CASSKSGTGARWHTEAFF	TGCGCCAGCAGCAAATCCGGGACAGGGGCGCGGTGGCACACTGAAGCTTTCTTT
TRBD1	NA	TRBV5-6	14	TRBJ2-5	CASSFGQGAETQYF	TGTGCCAGCAGCTTCGGACAGGGGGCGGAGACCCAGTACTTC
TRBD1	once	TRBV10-3	13	TRBJ2-7	CAISESGTDEQYF	TGTGCCATCAGTGAATCAGGGACAGACGAGCAGTACTTC
NA	NA	TRBV7-8	12	TRBJ1-6	CASSLVKEGLHF	TGTGCCAGCAGCTTAGTGAAAGAGGGCCTCCACTTT
NA	NA	TRBV15	15	TRBJ1-1	CATSSLSGTGTEAFF	TGTGCCACCAGCAGCCTGTCAGGGACGGGCACTGAAGCTTTCTTT
NA	NA	TRBV7-2	13	TRBJ1-2	CASSFTGNIGYTF	TGTGCCAGCAGCTTTACAGGGAACATTGGCTACACCTTC